The sequence of this TCR beta chain was determined in a study of shared T cell receptors in the human thymus. Only in-frame clones appear in the TCRdb table, and some are missing; sequencing was by immunoSEQ multiplex PCR. The sample includes over 450,000 clones, approximately 80% of them seen just once. V was shortened by 8 bases and J by 11 bases, with 18 bases between the two germline ends. The CDR3 contains 12 residues. The germline CDR1 and CDR2 sequences are MGHDK and SYGVNS. The sample was also linked to a second study, of human thymus T cells. This second study notes: Corrective surgery for congenital heart defects was being performed on the healthy Finnish infants who served as donors. Thymus tissue was removed during corrective cardiac surgery. Within thymic and blood repertoires, V and J gene usage appeared to be biased. Related work found strong thymic repertoire overlap between unrelated individuals.

V and J are TRBV25-1 and TRBJ2-5; D is uncertain. Specimen: thymocytes. The receptor comes from a boy under two years old with a congenital heart defect. DNA of the CDR3: TGTGCCAGCCCGAGGCCCGTAGTCGTGCAGTACTTC. Translation: CASPRPVVVQYF.